Here is one T cell receptor beta chain with its context. This sample was taken from a study of beta chain features in type 1 diabetes. About the research overall: Cell yields, gender and age were comparable in patients and healthy donors.

Investigators reverse transcribed all isolated RNA, so they sequenced expressed TCRB transcripts. TCRdb's copy holds only in-frame clones and misses some; the assay was immunoSEQ multiplex PCR. The data contain more than 110,000 clones, less than 9% of them singletons. Germline CDR1 KGHSH, CDR2 LQKENI. V lost 5 bases to trimming and J lost 5 bases, with 12 bases between them. The CDR3 runs 13 residues. This receptor was taken from a woman under 40 in good health. Sequencing was performed on central memory CD4+ T cells from blood. This sequence joins TRBV18 and TRBJ2-5; the D is unclear. CDR3 region: CASSSPSRETQYF. In DNA form, the CDR3 reads TGTGCCAGCTCATCTCCCTCGAGGGAGACCCAGTACTTC.